Below, one TCR beta chain is given with its context. Its antigen is as yet unknown. The germline CDR1 and CDR2 sequences are SGDLS and YYNGEE. The CDR3 has 14 residues. V lost 4 bases and J lost 5, with 13 bases in between. The data belong to a study of response to subunit inactivated influenza vaccine. Points from the study as a whole: Authors suggested each seasonal flu vaccination may recruit only limited numbers of new T cells.

TCRdb re-called the RT-PCR reads through MiXCR, storing one row per CDR3 protein. The sample includes more than 700,000 distinct CDR3 sequences, around 21% of them seen just once. Material: PBMCs from blood, obtained 5 days after vaccination. The TCR originated in a man aged 50 or older who received an inactivated influenza vaccine. V is TRBV9 and J is TRBJ2-1, with D perhaps matching TRBD1 or TRBD2 (6 bases each). The CDR3 nucleotides read TGTGCCAGCAGCAGGGGGGTAGCCGACAATGAGCAGTTCTTC. Residues: CASSRGVADNEQFF.